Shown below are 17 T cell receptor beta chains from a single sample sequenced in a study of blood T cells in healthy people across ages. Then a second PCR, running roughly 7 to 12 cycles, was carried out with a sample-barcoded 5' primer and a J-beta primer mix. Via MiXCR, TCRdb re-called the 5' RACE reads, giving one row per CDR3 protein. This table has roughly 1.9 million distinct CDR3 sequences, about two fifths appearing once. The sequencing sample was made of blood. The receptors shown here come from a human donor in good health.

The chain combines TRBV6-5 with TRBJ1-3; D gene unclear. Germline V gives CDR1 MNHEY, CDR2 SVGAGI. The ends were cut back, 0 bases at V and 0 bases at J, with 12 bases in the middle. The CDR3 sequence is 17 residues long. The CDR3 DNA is TGTGCCAGCAGTTACTCAGGAGGGTACTACTCTGGAAACACCATATATTTT. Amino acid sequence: CASSYSGGYYSGNTIYF.

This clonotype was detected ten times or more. CDR3 coding DNA: TGCAGTGCCAGCCCCGGATTTAACACTGAAGCTTTCTTT. It yields the protein CSASPGFNTEAFF. The chain employs TRBV20-1 and TRBJ1-1; D call uncertain. This CDR3 region has 13 residues. V was clipped by 6 bases and J by 2 bases, with 13 bases between them. Germline V gene lookup returns CDR1 DFQATT and CDR2 SNEGSKA (reference sequence).

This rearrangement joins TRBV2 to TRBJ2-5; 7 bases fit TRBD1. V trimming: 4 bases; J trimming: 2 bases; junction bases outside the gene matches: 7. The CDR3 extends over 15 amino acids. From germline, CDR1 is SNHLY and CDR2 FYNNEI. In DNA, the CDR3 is TGTGCCAGCAGTGCCCAAGGGACAGTACAAGAGACCCAGTACTTC. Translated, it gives CASSAQGTVQETQYF. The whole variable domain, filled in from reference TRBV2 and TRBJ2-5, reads EPEVTQTPSHQVTQMGQEVILRCVPISNHLYFYWYRQILGQKVEFLVSFYNNEISEKSEIFDDQFSVERPDGSNFTLKIRSTKLEDSAMYFCASSAQGTVQETQYFGPGTRLLVL.

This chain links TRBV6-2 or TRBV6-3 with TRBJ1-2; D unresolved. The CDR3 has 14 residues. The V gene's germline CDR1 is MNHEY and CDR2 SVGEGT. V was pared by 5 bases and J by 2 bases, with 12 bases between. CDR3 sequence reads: CASSPGPYNYGYTF. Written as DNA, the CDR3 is TGTGCCAGCAGTCCGGGCCCTTACAACTATGGCTACACCTTC.

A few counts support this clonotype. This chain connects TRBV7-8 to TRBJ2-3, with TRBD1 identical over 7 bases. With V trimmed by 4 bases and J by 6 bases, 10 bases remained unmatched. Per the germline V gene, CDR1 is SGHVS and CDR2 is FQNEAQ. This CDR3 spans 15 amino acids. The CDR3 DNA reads TGTGCCAGCAGCTACCACAGGGGTGAGGTGGATACGCAGTATTTT. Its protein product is CASSYHRGEVDTQYF.

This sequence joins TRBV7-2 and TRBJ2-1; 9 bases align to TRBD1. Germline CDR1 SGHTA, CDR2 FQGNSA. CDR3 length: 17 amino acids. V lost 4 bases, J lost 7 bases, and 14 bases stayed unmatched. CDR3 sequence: CASSSGPGTGLGNEQFF. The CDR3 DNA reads TGTGCCAGCAGCTCGGGGCCCGGGACAGGGTTGGGGAATGAGCAGTTCTTC.

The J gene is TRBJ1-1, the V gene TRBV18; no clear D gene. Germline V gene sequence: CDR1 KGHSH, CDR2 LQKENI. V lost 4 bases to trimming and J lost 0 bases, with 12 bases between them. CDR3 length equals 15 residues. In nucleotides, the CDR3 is TGTGCCAGCTCACGGACCACCTTCATGAACACTGAAGCTTTCTTT. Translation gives CASSRTTFMNTEAFF.

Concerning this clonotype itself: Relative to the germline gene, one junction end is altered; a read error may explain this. The CDR3 sequence: CASTLGGMGTQYF. CDR3 sequence (DNA): TGTGCCAGCACCTTAGGAGGGATGGGGACCCAGTACTTC. V usage is TRBV7-2 and J usage is TRBJ2-5; weak D call: TRBD2 (6 bases). The CDR3 is made up of 13 amino acids. Germline-derived CDR1 and CDR2 are SGHTA and FQGNSA.

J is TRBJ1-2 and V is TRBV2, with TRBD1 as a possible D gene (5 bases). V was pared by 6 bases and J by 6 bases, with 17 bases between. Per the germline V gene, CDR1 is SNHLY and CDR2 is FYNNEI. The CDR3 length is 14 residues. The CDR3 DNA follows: TGTGCCAGCAGCCGCCAGGGCCAGAGACATGGCTACACCTTC. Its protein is CASSRQGQRHGYTF.

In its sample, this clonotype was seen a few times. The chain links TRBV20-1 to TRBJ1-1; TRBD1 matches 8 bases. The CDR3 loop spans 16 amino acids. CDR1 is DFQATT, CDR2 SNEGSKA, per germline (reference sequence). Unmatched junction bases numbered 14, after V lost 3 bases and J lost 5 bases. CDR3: CSASREPTGVRTEAFF. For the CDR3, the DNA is TGCAGTGCTAGTCGGGAACCGACAGGGGTGAGGACTGAAGCTTTCTTT.

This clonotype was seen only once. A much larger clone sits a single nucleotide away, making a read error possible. In nucleotides, the CDR3 is TGTGCCACCGGCGGGGACAGGGAGGGAGCTAACCATGGCTACACCTTC. It is translated as CATGGDREGANHGYTF. This chain links TRBV24-1 with TRBJ1-2, with 9 bases lining up with TRBD1. CDR3 length equals 16 residues. CDR1 is KGHDR, CDR2 SFDVKD, per germline.

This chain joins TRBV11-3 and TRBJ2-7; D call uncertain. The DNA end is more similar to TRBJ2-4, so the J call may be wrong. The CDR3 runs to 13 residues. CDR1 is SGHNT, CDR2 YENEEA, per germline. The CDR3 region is CASSLWSKDIQYF. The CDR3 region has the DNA TGTGCCAGCAGCTTATGGTCAAAAGACATTCAGTACTTC.

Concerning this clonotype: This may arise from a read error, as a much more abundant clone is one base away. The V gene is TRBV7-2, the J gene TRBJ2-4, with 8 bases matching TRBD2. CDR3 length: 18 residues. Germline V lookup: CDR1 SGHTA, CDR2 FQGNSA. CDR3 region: CASSPRGGSPSAKNILYF. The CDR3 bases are TGTGCCAGCAGCCCCCGGGGGGGTAGCCCCTCTGCCAAAAACATTCTGTACTTC.

The DNA for the CDR3 is TGTGCCAGCAGCTTAGGTGCGGCGACACCGAGCACAGATACGCAGTATTTT. Its protein is CASSLGAATPSTDTQYF. The V gene is TRBV7-2, the J gene TRBJ2-3; no firm D call. Trimming removed 1 base at V and 0 bases at J, with 14 bases between. This CDR3 comprises 17 residues. Germline V lookup: CDR1 SGHTA, CDR2 FQGNSA.

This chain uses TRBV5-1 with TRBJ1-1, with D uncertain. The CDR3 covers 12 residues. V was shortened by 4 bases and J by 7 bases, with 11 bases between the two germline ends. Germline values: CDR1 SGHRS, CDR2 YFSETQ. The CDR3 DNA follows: TGCGCCAGCAGCATCTCGGATGTTGAAGCTTTCTTT. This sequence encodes CASSISDVEAFF. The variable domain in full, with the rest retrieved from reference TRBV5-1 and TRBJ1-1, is KAGVTQTPRYLIKTRGQQVTLSCSPISGHRSVSWYQQTPGQGLQFLFEYFSETQRNKGNFPGRFSGRQFSNSRSEMNVSTLELGDSALYLCASSISDVEAFFGQGTRLTVV.

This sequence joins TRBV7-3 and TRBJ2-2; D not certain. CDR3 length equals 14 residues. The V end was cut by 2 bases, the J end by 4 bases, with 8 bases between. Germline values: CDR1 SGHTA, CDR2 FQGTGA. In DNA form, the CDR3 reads TGTGCCAGCAGCTTAGGTTCCACCACCGGGGAGCTGTTTTTT. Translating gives CASSLGSTTGELFF.

In nucleotides, the CDR3 is TGTGCCAGCAGTAAGACAGGCCGTACCTACGAGCAGTACTTC. Translation gives CASSKTGRTYEQYF. This chain connects TRBV25-1 to TRBJ2-7; weak D call: TRBD1 (6 bases). Germline V gene sequence: CDR1 MGHDK, CDR2 SYGVNS. V was cut by 5 bases and J by 2 bases, with 13 bases left in between. This CDR3 spans 14 amino acids.